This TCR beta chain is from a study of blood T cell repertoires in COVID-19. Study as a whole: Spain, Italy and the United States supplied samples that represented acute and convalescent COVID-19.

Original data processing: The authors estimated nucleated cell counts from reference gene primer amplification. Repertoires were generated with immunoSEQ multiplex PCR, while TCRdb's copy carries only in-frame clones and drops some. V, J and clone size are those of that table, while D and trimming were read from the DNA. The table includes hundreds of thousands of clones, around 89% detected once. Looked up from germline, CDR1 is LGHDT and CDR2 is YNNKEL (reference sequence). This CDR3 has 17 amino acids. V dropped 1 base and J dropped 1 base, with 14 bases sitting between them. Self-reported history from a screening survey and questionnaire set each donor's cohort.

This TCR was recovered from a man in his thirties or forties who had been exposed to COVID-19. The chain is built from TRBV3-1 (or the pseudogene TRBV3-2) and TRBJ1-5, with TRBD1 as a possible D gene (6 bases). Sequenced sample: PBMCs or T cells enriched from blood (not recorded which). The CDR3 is CASSQGRGGTSNQPQHF. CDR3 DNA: TGTGCCAGCAGCCAAGGCCGGGGGGGGACAAGCAATCAGCCCCAGCATTTT.